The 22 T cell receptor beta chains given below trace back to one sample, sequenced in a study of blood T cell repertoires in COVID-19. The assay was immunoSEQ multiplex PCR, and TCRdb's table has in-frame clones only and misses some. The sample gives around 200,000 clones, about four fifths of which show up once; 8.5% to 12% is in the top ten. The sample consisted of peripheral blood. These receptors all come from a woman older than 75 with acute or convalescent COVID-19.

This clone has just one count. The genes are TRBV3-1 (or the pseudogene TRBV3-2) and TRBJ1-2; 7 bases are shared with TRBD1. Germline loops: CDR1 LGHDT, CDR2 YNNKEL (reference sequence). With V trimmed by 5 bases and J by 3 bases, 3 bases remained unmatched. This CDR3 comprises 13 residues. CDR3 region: CASSRGRDYGYTF. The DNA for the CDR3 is TGTGCCAGCAGCAGGGGGCGGGACTATGGCTACACCTTC.

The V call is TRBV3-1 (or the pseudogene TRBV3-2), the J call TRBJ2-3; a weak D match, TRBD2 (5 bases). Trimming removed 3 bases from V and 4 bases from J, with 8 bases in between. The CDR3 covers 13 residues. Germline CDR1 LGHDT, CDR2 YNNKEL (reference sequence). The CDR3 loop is CASSQSGADTQYF. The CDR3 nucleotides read TGTGCCAGCAGCCAGTCCGGGGCAGATACGCAGTATTTT.

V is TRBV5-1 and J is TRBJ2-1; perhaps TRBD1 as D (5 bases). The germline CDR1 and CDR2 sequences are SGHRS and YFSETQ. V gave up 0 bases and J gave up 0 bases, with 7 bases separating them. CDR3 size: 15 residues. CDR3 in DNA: TGCGCCAGCAGCTTGGGACAGTCCTCCTACAATGAGCAGTTCTTC. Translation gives CASSLGQSSYNEQFF.

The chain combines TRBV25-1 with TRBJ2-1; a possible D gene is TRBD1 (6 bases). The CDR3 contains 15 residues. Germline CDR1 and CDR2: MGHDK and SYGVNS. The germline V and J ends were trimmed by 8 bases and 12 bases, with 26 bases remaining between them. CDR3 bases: TGTGCCAGCTTTCTCAGGGGCCCCACTCTAGGCCGGCAGTTCTTC. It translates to CASFLRGPTLGRQFF.

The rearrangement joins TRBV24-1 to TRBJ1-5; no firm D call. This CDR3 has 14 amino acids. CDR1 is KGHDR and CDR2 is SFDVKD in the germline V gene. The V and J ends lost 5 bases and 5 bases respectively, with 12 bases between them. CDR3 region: CATSGRQEDQPQHF. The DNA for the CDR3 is TGTGCCACCAGTGGGCGGCAGGAGGATCAGCCCCAGCATTTT.

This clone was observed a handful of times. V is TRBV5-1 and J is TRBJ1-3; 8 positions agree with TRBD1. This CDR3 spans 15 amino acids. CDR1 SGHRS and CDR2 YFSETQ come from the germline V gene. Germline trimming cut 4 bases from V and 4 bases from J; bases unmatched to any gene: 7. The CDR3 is CASSVDRGEGNTIYF. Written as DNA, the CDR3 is TGCGCCAGCAGCGTTGACAGGGGAGAGGGAAACACCATATATTTT.

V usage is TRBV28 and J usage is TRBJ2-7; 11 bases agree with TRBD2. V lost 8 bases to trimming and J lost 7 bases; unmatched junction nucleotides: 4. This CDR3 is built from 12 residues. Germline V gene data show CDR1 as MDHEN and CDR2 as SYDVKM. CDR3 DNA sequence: TGTGCCAGCTTGTCTAGCGGGAGGGAGCAGTACTTC. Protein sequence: CASLSSGREQYF.

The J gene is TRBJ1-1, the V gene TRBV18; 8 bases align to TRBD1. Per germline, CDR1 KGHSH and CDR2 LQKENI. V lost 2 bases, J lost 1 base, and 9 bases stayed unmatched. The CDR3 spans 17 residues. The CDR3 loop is CASSPEDGQGENTEAFF. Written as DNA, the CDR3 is TGTGCCAGCTCACCAGAAGACGGACAGGGAGAGAACACTGAAGCTTTCTTT.

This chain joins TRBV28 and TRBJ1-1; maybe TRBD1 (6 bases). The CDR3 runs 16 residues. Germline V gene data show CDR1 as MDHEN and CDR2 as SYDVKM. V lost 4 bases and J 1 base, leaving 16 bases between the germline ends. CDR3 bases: TGTGCCAGCAGTTCCACCGCGGGGGCCCGGAACACTGAAGCTTTCTTT. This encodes CASSSTAGARNTEAFF.

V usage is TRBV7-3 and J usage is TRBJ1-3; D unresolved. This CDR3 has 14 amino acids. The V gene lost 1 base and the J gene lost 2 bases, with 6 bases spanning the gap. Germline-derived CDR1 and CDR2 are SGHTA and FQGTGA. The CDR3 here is CASSLSGTGNTIYF. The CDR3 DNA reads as TGTGCCAGCAGCTTAAGTGGCACTGGAAACACCATATATTTT.

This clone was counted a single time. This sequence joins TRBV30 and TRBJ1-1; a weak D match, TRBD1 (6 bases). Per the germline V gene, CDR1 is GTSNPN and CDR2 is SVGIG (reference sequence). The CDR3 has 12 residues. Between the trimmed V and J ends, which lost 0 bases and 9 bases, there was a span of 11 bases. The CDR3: CAWSVGQGKAFF. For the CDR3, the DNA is TGTGCCTGGAGTGTAGGGCAGGGGAAAGCTTTCTTT.

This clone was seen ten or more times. The CDR3 spells CASSLQGDGNYGYTF. CDR3 DNA sequence: TGTGCCAGCAGTTTACAAGGAGACGGGAACTATGGCTACACCTTC. This chain links TRBV27 with TRBJ1-2, with D hard to call. Trimming removed 2 bases from V and 2 bases from J, with 12 bases in between. The germline V gene has CDR1 MNHEY and CDR2 SMNVEV (reference sequence). The CDR3 has 15 amino acids.

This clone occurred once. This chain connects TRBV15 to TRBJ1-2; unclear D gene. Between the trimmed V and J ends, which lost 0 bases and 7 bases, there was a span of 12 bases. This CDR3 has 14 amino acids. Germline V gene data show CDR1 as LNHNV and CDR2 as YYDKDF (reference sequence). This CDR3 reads CATSRDRGYPGYTF. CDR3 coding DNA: TGTGCCACCAGCAGAGATCGGGGTTACCCTGGCTACACCTTC.

CDR3 sequence (DNA): TGTGCCTGGAGTGTACGCCTAGTTAGGAGCTACGAGCAGTACTTC. It is translated as CAWSVRLVRSYEQYF. V usage is TRBV30 and J usage is TRBJ2-7; D ambiguous. CDR1 GTSNPN and CDR2 SVGIG come from the germline V gene (reference sequence). V was trimmed by 0 bases and J by 3 bases, leaving 15 bases between them. The CDR3 runs to 15 residues.

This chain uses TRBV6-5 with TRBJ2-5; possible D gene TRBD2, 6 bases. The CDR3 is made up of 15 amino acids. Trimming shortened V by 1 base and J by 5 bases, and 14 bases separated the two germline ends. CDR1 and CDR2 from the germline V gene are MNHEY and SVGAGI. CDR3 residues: CASSYWAVSGETQYF. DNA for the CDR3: TGTGCCAGCAGTTACTGGGCAGTGAGCGGGGAGACCCAGTACTTC.

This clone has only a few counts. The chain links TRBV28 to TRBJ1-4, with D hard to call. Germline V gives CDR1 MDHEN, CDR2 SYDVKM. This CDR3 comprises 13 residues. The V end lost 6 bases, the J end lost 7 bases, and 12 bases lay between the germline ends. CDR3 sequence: CASREGSVEKLFF. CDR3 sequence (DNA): TGTGCCAGCAGAGAGGGTTCCGTTGAAAAACTGTTTTTT.

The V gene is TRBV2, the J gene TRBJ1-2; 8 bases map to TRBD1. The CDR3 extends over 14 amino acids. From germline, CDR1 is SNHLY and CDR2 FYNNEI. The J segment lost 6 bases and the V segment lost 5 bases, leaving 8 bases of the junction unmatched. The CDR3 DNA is TGTGCCAGCAGTCCGTGGACAGGGACTGATGGCTACACCTTC. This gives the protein CASSPWTGTDGYTF.

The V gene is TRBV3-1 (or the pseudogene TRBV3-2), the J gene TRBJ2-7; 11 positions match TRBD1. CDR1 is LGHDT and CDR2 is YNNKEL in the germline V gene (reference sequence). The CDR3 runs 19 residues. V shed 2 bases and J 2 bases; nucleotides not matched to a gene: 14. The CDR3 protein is CASSQLTTGTGQGAYEQYF. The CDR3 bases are TGTGCCAGCAGCCAACTCACAACAGGAACGGGACAGGGGGCCTACGAGCAGTACTTC.

In DNA, the CDR3 is TGTGCCAGTCACCGGACAGGGGCTACCACAACTAATGAAAAACTGTTTTTT. It codes for CASHRTGATTTNEKLFF. The chain links TRBV19 to TRBJ1-4, with 9 bases that match TRBD1. Germline CDR1 reads LNHDA; CDR2 reads SQIVND (reference sequence). The length of the CDR3 is 17 residues. The trim removed 8 bases at V and 0 bases at J, leaving 10 bases unmatched.

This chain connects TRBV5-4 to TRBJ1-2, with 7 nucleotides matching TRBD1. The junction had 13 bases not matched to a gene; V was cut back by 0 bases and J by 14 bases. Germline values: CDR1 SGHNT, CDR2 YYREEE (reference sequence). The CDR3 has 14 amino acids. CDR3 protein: CASSLVWGQTAWTF. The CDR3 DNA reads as TGTGCCAGCAGCTTGGTTTGGGGACAGACCGCTTGGACCTTC.

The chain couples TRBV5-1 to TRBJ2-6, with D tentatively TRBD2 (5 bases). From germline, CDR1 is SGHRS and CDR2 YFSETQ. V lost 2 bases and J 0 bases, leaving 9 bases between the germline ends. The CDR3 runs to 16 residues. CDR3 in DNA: TGCGCCAGCAGCTTTCACGGACTCTCTGGGGCCAACGTCCTGACTTTC. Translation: CASSFHGLSGANVLTF.

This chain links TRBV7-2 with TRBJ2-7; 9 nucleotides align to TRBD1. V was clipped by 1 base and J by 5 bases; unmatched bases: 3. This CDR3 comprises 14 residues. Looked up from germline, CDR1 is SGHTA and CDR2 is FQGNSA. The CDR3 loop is CASSLGTGADEQYF. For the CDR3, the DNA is TGTGCCAGCAGCTTAGGGACAGGGGCTGACGAGCAGTACTTC.